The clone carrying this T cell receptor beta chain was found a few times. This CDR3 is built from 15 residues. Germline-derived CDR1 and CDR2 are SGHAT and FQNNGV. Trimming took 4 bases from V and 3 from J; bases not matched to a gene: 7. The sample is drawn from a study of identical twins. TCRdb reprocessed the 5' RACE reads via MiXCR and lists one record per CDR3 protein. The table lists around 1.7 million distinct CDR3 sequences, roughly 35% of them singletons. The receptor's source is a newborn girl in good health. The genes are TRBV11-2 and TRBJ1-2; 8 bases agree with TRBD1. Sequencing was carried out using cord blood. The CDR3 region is CASSSPGTGYYGYTF. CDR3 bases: TGTGCCAGCAGCTCCCCCGGGACAGGTTACTATGGCTACACCTTC. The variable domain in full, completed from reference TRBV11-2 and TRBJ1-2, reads EAGVAQSPRYKIIEKRQSVAFWCNPISGHATLYWYQQILGQGPKLLIQFQNNGVVDDSQLPKDRFSAERLKGVDSTLKIQPAKLEDSAVYLCASSSPGTGYYGYTFGSGTRLTVV.